Following are 2 T cell receptor beta chains from one sample sequenced in a study of radiation and T cells in renal cell carcinoma. Time point reported: baseline pretreatment blood. Noted treatment: 15 Gy SBRT to primary tumor, nephrectomy 4 weeks later. The assay was immunoSEQ multiplex PCR, and TCRdb's table has in-frame clones only and misses some. The repertoire holds 100,000 to 150,000 clones, 82% seen once, with around 3% in the top ten. The source was blood, collected from a patient whose treatment included radiotherapy and nephrectomy. The receptors here all came from a woman in her sixties with renal cell carcinoma.

This chain connects TRBV28 to TRBJ1-3; the D gene is possibly TRBD1 (5 bases). Germline assignment: CDR1 MDHEN and CDR2 SYDVKM. This CDR3 comprises 17 residues. The ends were cut back, 5 bases at V and 0 bases at J, with 17 bases in the middle. The CDR3 is CASSPPRGGDSGNTIYF. CDR3 DNA: TGTGCCAGCAGTCCCCCCCGTGGGGGGGACTCTGGAAACACCATATATTTT.

The chain combines TRBV28 with TRBJ1-2, with a possible D match to TRBD1 (5 bases). CDR3 length: 14 amino acids. Germline V gene lookup returns CDR1 MDHEN and CDR2 SYDVKM. Trimming removed 5 bases at V and 10 bases at J, with 20 bases between. The CDR3 bases are TGTGCCAGCAGTCATCCGGAGTCAGGGAGATTCTACACCTTC. Protein: CASSHPESGRFYTF.